The 5 T cell receptor beta chains below were found in one sample sequenced in a study of T cell clones after liver transplantation (dated by TCRdb to about 2019). Library generation was performed with the immunoSEQ multiplex PCR assay. Imported from immuneACCESS, the table was reduced by TCRdb to in-frame sequences with V and J called. These copies leave out some clones; in studies compared against another copy, an unresolved V gene accounts for under half, and the cause of the remainder is not known. Present in this sample are some 61,000 clones, roughly 70% of which were seen just once. The top ten constitute roughly a tenth of the sample. The material sequenced was CD4+ T cells from blood, taken at the 22-month timepoint. These receptors were taken from a human patient who received a liver transplant. After a transplant, some T cells may be of graft donor origin.

The chain joins TRBV9 to TRBJ2-1; no definite D call. Germline values: CDR1 SGDLS, CDR2 YYNGEE. V was pared by 1 base and J by 1 base, with 6 bases between. The CDR3 has 14 amino acids. The CDR3 DNA reads TGTGCCAGCAGCGTATCACTTTCCTACAATGAGCAGTTCTTC. This translates into CASSVSLSYNEQFF.

The V call is TRBV11-2, the J call TRBJ1-1; 7 positions match TRBD1. CDR1 and CDR2 from the germline V gene are SGHAT and FQNNGV. After removal of 5 bases from V and 4 bases from J, the junction contained 7 bases not matched to a gene. CDR3 length: 14 residues. The CDR3 sequence: CASSHQGGATEAFF. In DNA, the CDR3 is TGTGCCAGCAGCCACCAGGGGGGCGCCACTGAAGCTTTCTTT.

CDR3 sequence reads: CTSSPQSQLEQFF. In nucleotides, the CDR3 is TGCACCAGCAGCCCCCAGTCCCAACTTGAGCAGTTCTTC. The chain has TRBV1 and TRBJ2-1. TRBV1 constitutes a pseudogene. This CDR3 contains 13 residues.

The CDR3 is CASSERRSTNEKLFF. The DNA of the CDR3 is TGTGCCAGCAGCGAAAGACGGTCGACTAATGAAAAACTGTTTTTT. This chain connects TRBV2 to TRBJ1-4, with unresolved D. V gave up 6 bases and J gave up 2 bases, with 13 bases separating them. The length of the CDR3 is 15 residues. Germline assignment: CDR1 SNHLY and CDR2 FYNNEI.

The chain links TRBV6-5 to TRBJ2-7; 8 positions match TRBD1. This CDR3 comprises 13 residues. Germline V gene sequence: CDR1 MNHEY, CDR2 SVGAGI. V gave up 8 bases and J gave up 7 bases; unmatched junction bases: 10. CDR3 coding DNA: TGTGCCAGCGGACGGGACAGGTTGGGAGAGCAGTACTTC. As protein: CASGRDRLGEQYF.